The 11 T cell receptor beta chains listed next were all sequenced from one sample in a study of CD8 T cells in Susac syndrome. Reverse transcription of 0.5 to 1 ug RNA used random hexamers. TCRdb ran MiXCR on the immunoSEQ multiplex PCR reads and lists one entry per CDR3 protein. The profile covers 200,000 to 250,000 distinct CDR3 sequences, with about 90% appearing a single time and roughly 0.15% taken by the ten largest. Sequenced material: CD8+ T cells from PBMCs. The receptors here all came from a human donor with multiple sclerosis.

This chain connects TRBV27 to TRBJ2-3; no clear D gene. This CDR3 is 12 amino acids long. Germline V lookup: CDR1 MNHEY, CDR2 SMNVEV (reference sequence). With 6 bases removed from V and 3 bases from J, the gap between germline ends came to 7 bases. The CDR3 protein is CASRSWTDTQYF. The CDR3 nucleotides are TGTGCCAGCAGATCCTGGACAGATACGCAGTATTTT.

The genes are TRBV20-1 and TRBJ2-4; 7 bases map to TRBD1. The CDR3 is 15 amino acids. V gave up 7 bases and J gave up 0 bases; unmatched junction bases: 9. Germline CDR1 DFQATT, CDR2 SNEGSKA (reference sequence). CDR3 amino acids: CSGFGTGAAKNIQYF. DNA for the CDR3: TGCAGTGGTTTCGGTACAGGGGCAGCCAAAAACATTCAGTACTTC.

This chain connects TRBV2 to TRBJ2-1; 13 bases fit TRBD2. The CDR3 has 14 residues. The junction had 3 bases not matched to a gene; V was cut back by 5 bases and J by 8 bases. Germline loops: CDR1 SNHLY, CDR2 FYNNEI. The CDR3 DNA reads TGTGCCAGCAGTTGGACTAGCGGGAGCGATGAGCAGTTCTTC. It translates to CASSWTSGSDEQFF.

The chain uses TRBV12-3 or TRBV12-4 and TRBJ2-7; 11 bases map to TRBD2. The J segment lost 1 base and the V segment lost 6 bases, leaving 14 bases of the junction unmatched. This CDR3 is built from 18 residues. CDR3: CASSPTFLASGGSYEQYF. In DNA form, the CDR3 reads TGTGCCAGCAGCCCAACCTTCTTGGCTAGCGGGGGGTCCTACGAGCAGTACTTC.

This clonotype was picked up a small number of times. J is TRBJ1-1 and V is TRBV12-3 or TRBV12-4; D gene ambiguous. The CDR3 runs to 13 residues. V lost 6 bases, J lost 1 base, and 9 bases lay in between. In DNA, the CDR3 is TGTGCCAGCAGCCCCGGGGAGAACACTGAAGCTTTCTTT. Residues: CASSPGENTEAFF.

The chain is built from TRBV20-1 and TRBJ2-7, with D possibly TRBD1 on 5 matching bases. The CDR3 has 13 amino acids. Germline-derived CDR1 and CDR2 are DFQATT and SNEGSKA (reference sequence). Trimming took 6 bases from V and 3 from J, leaving 15 bases between them. Here the CDR3 reads CSARAQINYEQYF. In nucleotides, the CDR3 is TGCAGTGCCAGGGCCCAAATAAACTACGAGCAGTACTTC.

The chain employs TRBV19 and TRBJ2-1; no clear D. This CDR3 comprises 11 residues. The ends were cut back, 6 bases at V and 4 bases at J, with 4 bases in the middle. Germline V gives CDR1 LNHDA, CDR2 SQIVND (reference sequence). The DNA for the CDR3 is TGTGCCAGTAGAAATTACAATGAGCAGTTCTTC. Translated, it gives CASRNYNEQFF.

The rearrangement joins TRBV7-9 to TRBJ1-2; D gene uncertain. CDR1 and CDR2 (germline): SEHNR, FQNEAQ (reference sequence). The CDR3 spans 12 residues. Trimming took off 2 bases at V and 6 bases at J, with 7 bases between the two ends. CDR3 bases: TGTGCCAGCAGCTTAAAGGGAAATGGCTACACCTTC. Residues: CASSLKGNGYTF.

This sequence joins TRBV4-2 and TRBJ2-5; 9 bases line up with TRBD2. The V gene end was trimmed by 2 bases and the J gene end by 1 base; junction bases not matched to a gene: 8. CDR1 and CDR2 (germline): LGHNA, YNFKEQ. The length of the CDR3 is 17 residues. The CDR3 sequence: CASSQYPSGARQETQYF. The DNA for the CDR3 is TGTGCCAGCAGCCAATACCCTAGCGGGGCGCGCCAAGAGACCCAGTACTTC.

This chain connects TRBV19 to TRBJ2-1, with 15 bases matching TRBD2. Germline assignment: CDR1 LNHDA and CDR2 SQIVND (reference sequence). The CDR3 extends over 15 amino acids. The junction had 6 bases not matched to a gene; V was cut back by 6 bases and J by 9 bases. The CDR3 loop is CASSHGLAGGIEQFF. In DNA, the CDR3 is TGTGCCAGTAGCCATGGACTAGCGGGAGGGATTGAGCAGTTCTTC. Full variable domain (rest looked up from reference TRBV19 and TRBJ2-1): DGGITQSPKYLFRKEGQNVTLSCEQNLNHDAMYWYRQDPGQGLRLIYYSQIVNDFQKGDIAEGYSVSREKKESFPLTVTSAQKNPTAFYLCASSHGLAGGIEQFFGPGTRLTVL.

The rearrangement links TRBV12-3 or TRBV12-4 to TRBJ2-5; tentatively, D is TRBD2 (6 bases). V was cut by 2 bases and J by 5 bases, with 12 bases left in between. This CDR3 is 14 amino acids long. CDR3 in DNA: TGTGCCAGCAGTTTACGGGGGACCGAGGAGACCCAGTACTTC. Protein: CASSLRGTEETQYF.